The 14 T cell receptor beta chains below were found in one sample sequenced in a study of control samples from healthy donors and cancer patients. Profiling relied on immunoSEQ multiplex PCR, and the TCRdb table lists in-frame clones only, not all of them. The sample includes about 59,000 clones, about 89% of them seen just once. The material sequenced was PBMCs. All receptors come from a woman in her sixties with lung cancer.

V and J are TRBV2 and TRBJ2-3, with D tentatively TRBD1 (6 bases). Trimming removed 7 bases from V and 4 bases from J, with 9 bases in between. The CDR3 spans 12 residues. Germline-derived CDR1 and CDR2 are SNHLY and FYNNEI. CDR3 bases: TGTGCCAGCAAGGACAGATCAGATACGCAGTATTTT. Its protein product is CASKDRSDTQYF.

The rearrangement uses TRBV29-1 and TRBJ1-2; TRBD1 matches at 7 bases. V lost 6 bases to trimming and J lost 0 bases; unmatched junction nucleotides: 7. Germline assignment: CDR1 SQVTM and CDR2 ANQGSEA. The CDR3 is made up of 14 amino acids. Written as DNA, the CDR3 is TGCAGCGTCGCGGGGACAGCCTCTAACTATGGCTACACCTTC. It is translated as CSVAGTASNYGYTF.

The rearrangement links TRBV28 to TRBJ2-2, with D perhaps TRBD1 (5 bases). Trimming shortened V by 9 bases and J by 2 bases, and 7 bases separated the two germline ends. Germline lookup yields CDR1 MDHEN and CDR2 SYDVKM. The CDR3 runs to 12 residues. CDR3 nucleotide sequence: TGTGCCAGTCAGGGTAACACCGGGGAGCTGTTTTTT. Translating it yields CASQGNTGELFF.

This clone was seen only a few times. This chain connects TRBV5-1 to TRBJ2-3, with D possibly matching TRBD1 (5 bases). CDR1 SGHRS and CDR2 YFSETQ come from the germline V gene. The CDR3 has 16 amino acids. V was shortened by 0 bases and J by 0 bases, with 11 bases between the two germline ends. The CDR3 coding sequence is TGCGCCAGCAGCTTGGTCAGACAGAGAAGCACAGATACGCAGTATTTT. It encodes CASSLVRQRSTDTQYF.

This chain joins TRBV6-2 or TRBV6-3 and TRBJ1-1; maybe TRBD1 (6 bases). Trimming left V 6 bases short and J 8 bases short, with 16 bases between. The germline CDR1 and CDR2 sequences are MNHEY and SVGEGT. There are 13 residues in the CDR3. CDR3 coding DNA: TGTGCCAGCAGACCTACAGGGAGTAGCGAAGCTTTCTTT. This encodes CASRPTGSSEAFF.

The chain uses TRBV5-1 and TRBJ2-7; D may be TRBD1 or TRBD2 (5 bases each). CDR1 and CDR2 (germline): SGHRS, YFSETQ. This CDR3 has 14 residues. Trimming removed 3 bases at V and 6 bases at J, with 16 bases between. The CDR3 DNA sequence: TGCGCCAGCAGCTCAGGGCCCGGGATTCCCGAGCAGTACTTC. Its protein is CASSSGPGIPEQYF.

The chain links TRBV6-2 or TRBV6-3 to TRBJ2-2; 11 nucleotides line up with TRBD2. The V gene's germline CDR1 is MNHEY and CDR2 SVGEGT. Trimming took 2 bases from V and 4 from J; bases not matched to a gene: 0. The CDR3 is 15 amino acids. The CDR3 loop is CASSYTSGGTGELFF. The CDR3 DNA sequence: TGTGCCAGCAGTTACACTAGCGGGGGCACCGGGGAGCTGTTTTTT.

J is TRBJ1-6 and V is TRBV6-5; the D gene is possibly TRBD1 (6 bases). The CDR3 consists of 15 residues. Trimming pared 0 bases from V and 10 bases from J, leaving 13 bases between. Germline V gene lookup returns CDR1 MNHEY and CDR2 SVGAGI. The CDR3 DNA sequence: TGTGCCAGCAGTTACTCGGCAGGGGTAGAGTCACCCCTCCACTTT. It is translated as CASSYSAGVESPLHF.

The V and J genes are TRBV6-5 and TRBJ2-2, with D possibly TRBD1 on 6 matching bases. CDR3 size: 14 residues. V was trimmed by 9 bases and J by 2 bases, leaving 13 bases between them. CDR1 and CDR2 from the germline V gene are MNHEY and SVGAGI. The CDR3 DNA is TGTGCCAGTAAAACAGGGTTTAACACCGGGGAGCTGTTTTTT. Protein sequence: CASKTGFNTGELFF.

In its sample, this clone was seen once. CDR3 loop: CASSQDVTTDTQYF. The DNA for the CDR3 is TGTGCCAGCAGCCAAGATGTGACCACAGATACGCAGTATTTT. The chain combines TRBV3-1 (or the pseudogene TRBV3-2) with TRBJ2-3, with D unresolved. Per the germline V gene, CDR1 is LGHDT and CDR2 is YNNKEL (reference sequence). This CDR3 contains 14 residues. V was pared by 0 bases and J by 2 bases, with 6 bases between.

This clone is a singleton in its sample. This chain uses TRBV6-5 with TRBJ2-7; D perhaps matches TRBD1 (5 bases). V gave up 6 bases and J gave up 0 bases, with 12 bases separating them. In germline, CDR1 is MNHEY, CDR2 SVGAGI. The CDR3 extends over 14 amino acids. CDR3: CASRQGHFSYEQYF. In DNA, the CDR3 is TGTGCCAGCAGGCAGGGCCATTTCTCCTACGAGCAGTACTTC.

The chain employs TRBV7-3 and TRBJ2-7; 9 bases align to TRBD1. Germline lookup yields CDR1 SGHTA and CDR2 FQGTGA. The CDR3 covers 16 residues. V lost 2 bases and J lost 4; bases outside the gene matches: 9. This CDR3 is CASSLLPQGAGYEQYF. The CDR3 DNA reads TGTGCCAGCAGCTTACTGCCACAGGGGGCAGGGTACGAGCAGTACTTC.

This clone was detected only a few times. The genes are TRBV5-4 and TRBJ1-3, with D tentatively TRBD1 (5 bases). Germline V lookup: CDR1 SGHNT, CDR2 YYREEE (reference sequence). The CDR3 sequence is 14 residues long. V lost 2 bases to trimming and J lost 0 bases, with 6 bases between them. The CDR3 coding sequence is TGTGCCAGCAGCTTCGACAGCTCTGGAAACACCATATATTTT. Translating it yields CASSFDSSGNTIYF. The complete variable domain, with remaining parts taken from reference TRBV5-4 and TRBJ1-3, reads ETGVTQSPTHLIKTRGQQVTLRCSSQSGHNTVSWYQQALGQGPQFIFQYYREEENGRGNFPPRFSGLQFPNYSSELNVNALELDDSALYLCASSFDSSGNTIYFGEGSWLTVV.

This sequence joins TRBV2 and TRBJ1-2; tentative D call: TRBD1 (6 bases). CDR1 and CDR2 (germline): SNHLY, FYNNEI. The CDR3 length is 11 residues. V was cut by 8 bases and J by 7 bases, with 11 bases left in between. In nucleotides, the CDR3 is TGTGCCAGCGCCCAGGGGTCTGGCTACACCTTC. Translating gives CASAQGSGYTF.